Included here is one T cell receptor beta chain sequence, with context. Its target is unknown. Germline V lookup: CDR1 SNHLY, CDR2 FYNNEI. The CDR3 contains 16 residues. The V gene lost 7 bases and the J gene lost 0 bases, with 15 bases spanning the gap. Here immunoSEQ multiplex PCR was the method, and the copy in TCRdb shows in-frame clones only, minus some. The data hold around 55,000 clones, with roughly 80% observed a single time. The data belong to a study of lymphopenia after photon versus proton radiotherapy. Study-level results: After the lymphocyte nadir, photon-treated repertoires showed oligoclonal expansion, especially of CD8+ Temra cells. Survival link was tested only in deceased patients; proton benefit remains a possibility. Proton therapy kept repertoires fairly stable, unlike photons, which gained effector/memory cells.

The V call is TRBV2, the J call TRBJ1-4; D may be TRBD1 (5 bases). The starting material was peripheral blood, obtained from a patient treated with proton-based radiotherapy. The sequence came from a man in his fifties or sixties with pancreatic cancer. The CDR3 is CASKAAAGPTNEKLFF. CDR3 nucleotide sequence: TGTGCCAGCAAGGCCGCTGCAGGGCCAACTAATGAAAAACTGTTTTTT.